What follows are 17 T cell receptor beta chains derived from one specimen sequenced in a study of T cell responses to AZD1222 COVID-19 vaccine. Some clones are missing from TCRdb's copy, which holds only in-frame ones; the method was immunoSEQ multiplex PCR. Among 130,000 to 150,000 clones listed, 92% were seen once. This specimen was peripheral blood, taken on day 0 of AZD1222 vaccination. The receptors shown here come from an adult in good health.

The V gene is TRBV6-1, the J gene TRBJ2-7; D possibly corresponds to TRBD2 (6 bases). The CDR3 covers 16 residues. The germline gives CDR1 MNHNS, CDR2 SASEGT. V was pared by 0 bases and J by 0 bases, with 12 bases between. DNA of the CDR3: TGTGCCAGCAGTGAAGCGCTTCGAGCGGGCTCCTACGAGCAGTACTTC. It yields the protein CASSEALRAGSYEQYF.

This sequence joins TRBV9 and TRBJ2-2; D is uncertain. This CDR3 is 13 amino acids long. V lost 5 bases, J lost 1 base, and 6 bases lay in between. CDR1 and CDR2 (germline): SGDLS, YYNGEE. The CDR3 bases are TGTGCCAGCAGGCCTTTGAACACCGGGGAGCTGTTTTTT. The encoded protein is CASRPLNTGELFF.

As DNA, the CDR3 is TGTGCCAGCTCACCACTTACAGGGGGAGCAGGAAACACCATATATTTT. Amino acid sequence: CASSPLTGGAGNTIYF. The chain employs TRBV18 and TRBJ1-3; 8 positions agree with TRBD1. Trimming removed 1 base from V and 4 bases from J; junction bases left unmatched: 6. The CDR3 totals 16 residues. Germline assignment: CDR1 KGHSH and CDR2 LQKENI.

Written as DNA, the CDR3 is TGTGCCAGCAGTTCCCCCCGGAGCGGGAGGCCCTACGAGCAGTACTTC. As protein: CASSSPRSGRPYEQYF. The chain uses TRBV6-2 or TRBV6-3 and TRBJ2-7, with 9 bases that match TRBD2. CDR3 length equals 16 residues. The germline CDR1 and CDR2 sequences are MNHEY and SVGEGT. V trimming: 4 bases; J trimming: 2 bases; junction bases outside the gene matches: 9.

The chain uses TRBV7-6 and TRBJ2-2; 10 bases line up with TRBD2. Germline CDR1 SGHVS, CDR2 FNYEAQ. J gave up 3 bases and V 4 bases, and 5 bases lay outside the gene matches. This CDR3 has 16 residues. The CDR3: CASSSSGRVDTGELFF. As DNA, the CDR3 is TGTGCCAGCAGCTCGAGCGGGAGGGTGGACACCGGGGAGCTGTTTTTT.

The chain has TRBV30 and TRBJ2-3, with D unresolved. Germline V gene sequence: CDR1 GTSNPN, CDR2 SVGIG (reference sequence). This CDR3 region has 16 residues. V lost 1 base and J lost 3, with 17 bases in between. The CDR3 loop reads CAWSALTRLPTDTQYF. The DNA of the CDR3 is TGTGCCTGGAGTGCCCTGACCCGACTCCCAACAGATACGCAGTATTTT.

The rearrangement uses TRBV6-4 and TRBJ2-6; D not resolved. CDR3 length: 16 residues. Germline CDR1 MRHNA, CDR2 SNTAGT. V gave up 3 bases and J gave up 0 bases, with 9 bases separating them. This CDR3 is CASSDQTASGANVLTF. The CDR3 DNA reads TGTGCCAGCAGTGATCAAACAGCCTCTGGGGCCAACGTCCTGACTTTC.

The rearrangement joins TRBV19 to TRBJ1-5, with unresolved D. CDR1 is LNHDA and CDR2 is SQIVND in the germline V gene (reference sequence). V gave up 1 base and J gave up 0 bases, with 10 bases separating them. CDR3 length: 16 residues. CDR3 DNA: TGTGCCAGTAGTATAGGGCAGATATATAGCAATCAGCCCCAGCATTTT. Its protein is CASSIGQIYSNQPQHF.

This sequence joins TRBV4-3 and TRBJ2-1; 9 bases are shared with TRBD2. Germline loops: CDR1 LGHNA, CDR2 YSLEER. This CDR3 is built from 17 residues. The trim removed 1 base at V and 3 bases at J, leaving 7 bases unmatched. CDR3 coding DNA: TGCGCCAGCAGCCAAGGGCTCGGGACTAGCAGCTACAATGAGCAGTTCTTC. Translation: CASSQGLGTSSYNEQFF.

CDR3 nucleotides: TGTGCCAGCAGTTACGCCCAGGGATACGCTGAAGCTTTCTTT. Translating it yields CASSYAQGYAEAFF. V is TRBV6-6 and J is TRBJ1-1; perhaps TRBD1 as D (5 bases). Trimming left V 2 bases short and J 6 bases short, with 13 bases between. CDR1 and CDR2 (germline): MNHNY, SVGAGI (reference sequence). This CDR3 is built from 14 residues.

This chain links TRBV6-1 with TRBJ1-1; D is perhaps TRBD1 (5 bases). This CDR3 is built from 14 residues. Germline loops: CDR1 MNHNS, CDR2 SASEGT. Trimming removed 0 bases from V and 0 bases from J, with 5 bases in between. The CDR3: CASSEAGVNTEAFF. The CDR3 DNA reads as TGTGCCAGCAGTGAAGCGGGGGTGAACACTGAAGCTTTCTTT.

DNA of the CDR3: TGTGCCAGCAGTTTAGGACAGCTCTCTGGAAACACCATATATTTT. It is translated as CASSLGQLSGNTIYF. The V call is TRBV28, the J call TRBJ1-3; a possible D gene is TRBD1 (6 bases). The CDR3 is 15 residues long. Looked up from germline, CDR1 is MDHEN and CDR2 is SYDVKM. The germline V and J ends were trimmed by 2 bases and 0 bases, with 8 bases remaining between them.

The V call is TRBV30, the J call TRBJ1-1; D uncertain. Trimming shortened V by 5 bases and J by 7 bases, and 11 bases separated the two germline ends. The CDR3 runs 11 residues. CDR1 GTSNPN and CDR2 SVGIG come from the germline V gene (reference sequence). CDR3 loop: CAWYQANEAFF. CDR3 DNA sequence: TGTGCCTGGTACCAGGCCAATGAAGCTTTCTTT.

The chain has TRBV7-8 and TRBJ2-3, with 13 bases matching TRBD2. V lost 1 base to trimming and J lost 7 bases; unmatched junction nucleotides: 5. Germline CDR1 reads SGHVS; CDR2 reads FQNEAQ. The CDR3 spans 16 residues. The CDR3 region is CASSLEATSGRNTQYF. CDR3 DNA: TGTGCCAGCAGCTTAGAAGCGACTAGCGGGAGGAATACGCAGTATTTT.

This clone appeared once. The J gene is TRBJ2-1, the V gene TRBV5-1; no clear D gene. The V end was cut by 4 bases, the J end by 8 bases, with 10 bases between. Germline V CDR1 and CDR2: SGHRS, YFSETQ. The CDR3 spans 12 residues. The chain's CDR3 is CASSNRAYEQFF. CDR3 nucleotide sequence: TGCGCCAGCAGCAACCGAGCCTATGAGCAGTTCTTC.

The chain uses TRBV4-2 and TRBJ1-1; D not resolved. The CDR3 consists of 14 residues. Trimming removed 0 bases from V and 11 bases from J, with 16 bases in between. Germline V gene lookup returns CDR1 LGHNA and CDR2 YNFKEQ. The CDR3 DNA is TGTGCCAGCAGCCAAGAGAGCCGGACCGGGGATGCTTTCTTT. Its translation: CASSQESRTGDAFF.

The table lists this clone with a few counts. The V gene is TRBV28, the J gene TRBJ1-2; D is unclear. The CDR3 has 12 residues. The V gene's germline CDR1 is MDHEN and CDR2 SYDVKM. Trimming removed 10 bases from V and 0 bases from J, with 9 bases in between. In DNA, the CDR3 is TGTGCCATCCTTTTAGCTAACTATGGCTACACCTTC. It translates to CAILLANYGYTF.